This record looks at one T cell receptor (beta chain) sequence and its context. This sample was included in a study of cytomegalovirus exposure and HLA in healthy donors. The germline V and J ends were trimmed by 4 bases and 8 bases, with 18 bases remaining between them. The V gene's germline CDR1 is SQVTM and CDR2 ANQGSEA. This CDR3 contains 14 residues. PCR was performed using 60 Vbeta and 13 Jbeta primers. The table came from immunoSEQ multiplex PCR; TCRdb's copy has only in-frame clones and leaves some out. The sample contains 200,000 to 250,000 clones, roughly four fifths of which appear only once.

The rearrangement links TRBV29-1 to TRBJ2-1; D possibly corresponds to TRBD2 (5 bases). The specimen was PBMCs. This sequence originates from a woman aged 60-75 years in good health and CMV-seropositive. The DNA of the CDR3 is TGCAGCGTTGGGGCACTAGTACTCCTGGATGAGCAGTTCTTC. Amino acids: CSVGALVLLDEQFF.